This TCR beta chain was sequenced for a study of Graves' ophthalmopathy and Graves' hyperthyroidism. The TCR beta CDR3 regions underwent amplification from RNA transcripts. RT-PCR was first run with HTBI primers, then multiplex PCR in a second round. Each CDR3 protein gets one entry after TCRdb re-called the multiplex PCR reads with MiXCR. The table shows approximately 1.2 million distinct CDR3 sequences, with about 35% occurring only once. This CDR3 has 14 residues. CDR1 and CDR2 from the germline V gene are SEHNR and FQNEAQ (reference sequence). Trimming took 8 bases from V and 2 from J; bases not matched to a gene: 7.

Sequencing input: peripheral blood or thyroid tissue (not recorded which). This chain joins TRBV7-9 and TRBJ2-5; the match to TRBD1 covers 8 bases. This clonotype was obtained from an adult man with Graves' hyperthyroidism. Written as DNA, the CDR3 is TGTGCCAGCGGCCAAGGACAGGGACAAGAGACCCAGTACTTC. It encodes CASGQGQGQETQYF.